The 9 T cell receptor beta chains listed next were all sequenced from one sample in a study of tumour-infiltrating T cells in Burkitt lymphoma. Sequencing used immunoSEQ multiplex PCR; TCRdb keeps in-frame clones, though not all of them. The table has roughly 15,000 clones, around 86% seen once. Sequenced: tumor tissue. Source of these receptors: a human donor with diffuse large B-cell lymphoma.

The chain recombines TRBV27 with TRBJ2-7, with TRBD2 identical over 9 bases. The length of the CDR3 is 14 residues. Germline assignment: CDR1 MNHEY and CDR2 SMNVEV (reference sequence). Trimming removed 6 bases from V and 0 bases from J; junction bases left unmatched: 3. Written as DNA, the CDR3 is TGTGCCAGCAGCCTAGCGGGGCCCTCCTACGAGCAGTACTTC. Translated, it gives CASSLAGPSYEQYF.

As for this clone: Additional DNA sequences in this sample encode the identical CDR3. J is TRBJ2-7 and V is TRBV6-6, with D perhaps being TRBD1 or TRBD2 (5 bases each). V lost 8 bases and J lost 3, with 8 bases in between. CDR1 MNHNY and CDR2 SVGAGI come from the germline V gene (reference sequence). This CDR3 contains 11 residues. The CDR3 loop reads CASRGSYEQYF. The CDR3, as DNA: TGTGCCAGCCGGGGCAGCTACGAGCAGTACTTC.

The V and J genes are TRBV6-1 and TRBJ2-1; a weak D match, TRBD1 (6 bases). CDR3 size: 12 residues. Germline assignment: CDR1 MNHNS and CDR2 SASEGT. The CDR3 sequence is CAGALRTNEQFF. DNA for the CDR3: TGTGCGGGGGCCCTGAGGACAAATGAGCAGTTCTTC.

The V and J genes are TRBV15 and TRBJ2-1; D is possibly TRBD1 (5 bases). CDR1 and CDR2 from the germline V gene are LNHNV and YYDKDF (reference sequence). The V end lost 4 bases, the J end lost 5 bases, and 15 bases lay between the germline ends. The CDR3 has 15 amino acids. This chain's CDR3 is CATSTGYRGDNEQFF. The CDR3 nucleotides are TGTGCCACCAGCACAGGGTATCGTGGAGACAATGAGCAGTTCTTC.

V is TRBV6-1 and J is TRBJ2-2, with TRBD2 as a possible D gene (5 bases). V lost 6 bases and J 7 bases, leaving 12 bases between the germline ends. The CDR3 runs 13 residues. Looked up from germline, CDR1 is MNHNS and CDR2 is SASEGT. The CDR3 DNA is TGTGCCAGCAGAGACTATAATGACGGGGAGCTGTTTTTT. Translating gives CASRDYNDGELFF.

This chain connects TRBV18 to TRBJ1-5, with D possibly TRBD1 on 5 matching bases. V lost 4 bases to trimming and J lost 0 bases, with 16 bases between them. This CDR3 contains 17 residues. The germline V gene has CDR1 KGHSH and CDR2 LQKENI. This chain's CDR3 is CASSLTPGTDSNQPQHF. CDR3 coding DNA: TGTGCCAGCTCACTAACCCCCGGGACGGATAGCAATCAGCCCCAGCATTTT.

This clone was counted between two and nine times. This sequence joins TRBV7-6 and TRBJ2-2; weak D call: TRBD2 (6 bases). The CDR3 is made up of 13 amino acids. V shed 6 bases and J shed 6 bases, with 11 bases lying between them. Germline V gene lookup returns CDR1 SGHVS and CDR2 FNYEAQ. The CDR3 loop reads CASSQGGAGELFF. The CDR3 bases are TGTGCCAGCAGTCAAGGAGGGGCCGGGGAGCTGTTTTTT.

The genes are TRBV5-6 and TRBJ2-7; the match to TRBD1 covers 8 bases. Losses at the gene ends were 4 bases for V and 0 bases for J; bases not matched to a gene: 9. This CDR3 has 16 amino acids. CDR1 is SGHDT, CDR2 YYEEEE, per germline. CDR3 sequence (DNA): TGTGCCAGCAGCCCTGGAGGGACAGGCAGCTCCTACGAGCAGTACTTC. This translates into CASSPGGTGSSYEQYF.

The chain has TRBV19 and TRBJ1-4; D is undetermined. This CDR3 comprises 15 residues. V lost 2 bases and J lost 4, with 11 bases in between. Germline V gene lookup returns CDR1 LNHDA and CDR2 SQIVND (reference sequence). The CDR3 DNA sequence: TGTGCCAGTAGTATACAGGTAGCAAGTAATGAAAAACTGTTTTTT. It is translated as CASSIQVASNEKLFF.